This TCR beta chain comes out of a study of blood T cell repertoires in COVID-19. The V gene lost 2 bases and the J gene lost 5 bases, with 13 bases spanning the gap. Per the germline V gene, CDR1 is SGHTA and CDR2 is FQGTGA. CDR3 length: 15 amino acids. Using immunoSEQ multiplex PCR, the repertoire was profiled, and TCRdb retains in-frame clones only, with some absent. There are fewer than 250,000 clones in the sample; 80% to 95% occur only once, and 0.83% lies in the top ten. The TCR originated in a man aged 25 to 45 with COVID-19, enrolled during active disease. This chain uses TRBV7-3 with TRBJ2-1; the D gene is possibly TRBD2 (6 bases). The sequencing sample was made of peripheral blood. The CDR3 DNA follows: TGTGCCAGCAGCTTAGGCCCTAGCGAAGACAATGAGCAGTTCTTC. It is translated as CASSLGPSEDNEQFF.